These T cell receptor beta chains were read from a single sample in a study of beta chain features in type 1 diabetes. The repertoire was sequenced with immunoSEQ multiplex PCR; TCRdb's copy has only in-frame clones and lacks some. The sample comprises fewer than 650,000 clones, 15% to 18% of which are singletons, and around 0.1% rests with the top ten. The sequenced sample was naive CD4+ T cells from blood. Source of these receptors: a young man in good health. CDR3s include the opening cysteine and the closing phenylalanine or tryptophan. Each record gives: CDR3 DNA, CDR3 protein, J gene, D gene, V gene, clone size. D genes are given only for firm matches. Not all rows give a size; the values are once, few, many and, for expanded clones, a class.

cdr3_nt: TGTGCCAGCAGCCCGTCGAGGGGGGAGACTCCCCGGTACTTC; cdr3_aa: CASSPSRGETPRYF; j_call: TRBJ2-7; d_call: -; v_call: TRBV7-2; clone_size: -
cdr3_nt: TGTGCCAGCAGTGAGGGGACAGGGGTGGAACACGAGCAGTACTTC; cdr3_aa: CASSEGTGVEHEQYF; j_call: TRBJ2-7; d_call: TRBD1; v_call: TRBV25-1; clone_size: few
cdr3_nt: TGCGCCAGCAGCCAACCCAAAGTTGGGGACAGACTAGGTGGCTACACCTTC; cdr3_aa: CASSQPKVGDRLGGYTF; j_call: TRBJ1-2; d_call: TRBD1; v_call: TRBV4-1; clone_size: -
cdr3_nt: TGCGCCAGCAGCCCCGGGCCCCAGGGGACGGAGACCCAGTACTTC; cdr3_aa: CASSPGPQGTETQYF; j_call: TRBJ2-5; d_call: -; v_call: TRBV4-3; clone_size: -
cdr3_nt: TGTGCCAGCAGTAAGACGACAGGGTACAATGAGCAGTTCTTC; cdr3_aa: CASSKTTGYNEQFF; j_call: TRBJ2-1; d_call: TRBD1; v_call: TRBV7-9; clone_size: -
cdr3_nt: TGTGCCAGCAGCCAAGATCTCAGGTCGGTGGTAGTGGCTTTCTTT; cdr3_aa: CASSQDLRSVVVAFF; j_call: TRBJ1-1; d_call: -; v_call: TRBV4-2; clone_size: few
cdr3_nt: TGTGCCAGCAGTGGACCGGGGTCAAGCAATCAGCCCCAGCATTTT; cdr3_aa: CASSGPGSSNQPQHF; j_call: TRBJ1-5; d_call: -; v_call: TRBV25-1; clone_size: few
cdr3_nt: TGTGCCAGCAGCCAACGACTAGCGGGAGACTACAATGAGCAGTTCTTC; cdr3_aa: CASSQRLAGDYNEQFF; j_call: TRBJ2-1; d_call: TRBD2; v_call: TRBV11-3; clone_size: -
cdr3_nt: TGTGCCAGCAGCTTCTTACCTCAAGAGACCCAGTACTTC; cdr3_aa: CASSFLPQETQYF; j_call: TRBJ2-5; d_call: -; v_call: TRBV7-7; clone_size: -
cdr3_nt: TGTGCCAGCAGCTTAGGGGCCGGGGATAGCAATCAGCCCCAGCATTTT; cdr3_aa: CASSLGAGDSNQPQHF; j_call: TRBJ1-5; d_call: -; v_call: TRBV7-9; clone_size: few
cdr3_nt: TGTGCCAGCAGTTTGCTCGGACAGGGGAGATTGGGCGAGCAGTACTTC; cdr3_aa: CASSLLGQGRLGEQYF; j_call: TRBJ2-7; d_call: TRBD1; v_call: TRBV25-1; clone_size: -
cdr3_nt: TGTGCCAGCAGTTTATCCGAGACACCCTACGAGCAGTACTTC; cdr3_aa: CASSLSETPYEQYF; j_call: TRBJ2-7; d_call: -; v_call: TRBV27; clone_size: few
cdr3_nt: TGTGCCAGCATCCTGAGGCAGGGACAGGGGGCGGCCGGGGAGCTGTTTTTT; cdr3_aa: CASILRQGQGAAGELFF; j_call: TRBJ2-2; d_call: TRBD1; v_call: TRBV7-3; clone_size: -
cdr3_nt: TGCGCCAGCAGCCTCGGGGGCCCTGAGCAGTTCTTC; cdr3_aa: CASSLGGPEQFF; j_call: TRBJ2-1; d_call: -; v_call: TRBV5-1; clone_size: few
cdr3_nt: TGTGCCAGCAGCGGGAACACCGATGGCTACACCTTC; cdr3_aa: CASSGNTDGYTF; j_call: TRBJ1-2; d_call: -; v_call: TRBV7-2; clone_size: -
cdr3_nt: TGTGCCAGCAGCGGGGACAGGAACACTGAAGCTTTCTTT; cdr3_aa: CASSGDRNTEAFF; j_call: TRBJ1-1; d_call: TRBD1; v_call: TRBV2; clone_size: few
cdr3_nt: TGTGCCAGCAGCACGACAGGATCCGACGCTTCCACGTTGTACTACGAGCAGTACTTC; cdr3_aa: CASSTTGSDASTLYYEQYF; j_call: TRBJ2-7; d_call: -; v_call: TRBV21-1; clone_size: -
cdr3_nt: TGTGCCAGCAGCTTAGCCGGGACAGGGCACACTGAAGCTTTCTTT; cdr3_aa: CASSLAGTGHTEAFF; j_call: TRBJ1-1; d_call: TRBD1; v_call: TRBV7-9; clone_size: -
cdr3_nt: TGTGCCAGCACCCTCAGGGGTCACTGGCTCACTAGCGGGACCACCGGGGAGCTGTTTTTT; cdr3_aa: CASTLRGHWLTSGTTGELFF; j_call: TRBJ2-2; d_call: TRBD2; v_call: TRBV5-8; clone_size: few
cdr3_nt: TGTGCCAGCAGCTTAGGACAGGATCTTAACTATGGCTACACCTTC; cdr3_aa: CASSLGQDLNYGYTF; j_call: TRBJ1-2; d_call: -; v_call: TRBV7-8; clone_size: few
cdr3_nt: TGCAGCGTTGAAGAAAGAGGAGGGGGGCTCTACGAGCAGTACTTC; cdr3_aa: CSVEERGGGLYEQYF; j_call: TRBJ2-7; d_call: -; v_call: TRBV29-1; clone_size: few
cdr3_nt: TGTGCCAGCAGTTTACGCCTACCCTCCTACGAGCAGTACTTC; cdr3_aa: CASSLRLPSYEQYF; j_call: TRBJ2-7; d_call: -; v_call: TRBV27; clone_size: few
cdr3_nt: TGCGCCAGCAGCCCTTCAGGGAGGGATCGGGACGAGCAGTACTTC; cdr3_aa: CASSPSGRDRDEQYF; j_call: TRBJ2-7; d_call: TRBD2; v_call: TRBV4-3; clone_size: -
cdr3_nt: TGTGCCAGCAGCCGCGTAAGCGGGAGGGCCACTAGTGAGCAGTTCTTC; cdr3_aa: CASSRVSGRATSEQFF; j_call: TRBJ2-1; d_call: TRBD2; v_call: TRBV7-9; clone_size: -
cdr3_nt: TGTGCCAGCAGTTTCGGTGGTGGCTACACCTTC; cdr3_aa: CASSFGGGYTF; j_call: TRBJ1-2; d_call: -; v_call: TRBV28; clone_size: -
cdr3_nt: TGTGCCTGGATTGGACAGGGTAGCGTCCCGAACACTGAAGCTTTCTTT; cdr3_aa: CAWIGQGSVPNTEAFF; j_call: TRBJ1-1; d_call: TRBD1; v_call: TRBV30; clone_size: -
cdr3_nt: TGTGCCAGCAGGCAGACAGGGGCAAATGAGCAGTTCTTC; cdr3_aa: CASRQTGANEQFF; j_call: TRBJ2-1; d_call: TRBD1; v_call: TRBV2; clone_size: -
cdr3_nt: TGCGCCAGCAGCACTACAGGGGGTGGTACAGATACGCAGTATTTT; cdr3_aa: CASSTTGGGTDTQYF; j_call: TRBJ2-3; d_call: TRBD1; v_call: TRBV4-3; clone_size: -
cdr3_nt: TGTGCCAGCAGTTTGGCCCCCTCGAGGTCCTACGAGCAGTACTTC; cdr3_aa: CASSLAPSRSYEQYF; j_call: TRBJ2-7; d_call: -; v_call: TRBV7-9; clone_size: few
cdr3_nt: TGTGCCAGCAGCCCTTCGACAGGGACTGGAAACACCATATATTTT; cdr3_aa: CASSPSTGTGNTIYF; j_call: TRBJ1-3; d_call: TRBD1; v_call: TRBV14; clone_size: few
cdr3_nt: TGTGCCAGCAGCAAGGGACAGTCGAGCTCCTACGAGCAGTACTTC; cdr3_aa: CASSKGQSSSYEQYF; j_call: TRBJ2-7; d_call: TRBD1; v_call: TRBV7-2; clone_size: few
cdr3_nt: TGTGCCAGCAGTTTAAGGACTAGCGGGATAGGCGAGCAGTACTTC; cdr3_aa: CASSLRTSGIGEQYF; j_call: TRBJ2-7; d_call: TRBD2; v_call: TRBV28; clone_size: -
cdr3_nt: TGCGCCAGCAGCCTACCGGGACAGGTTTCCTACGAGCAGTACTTC; cdr3_aa: CASSLPGQVSYEQYF; j_call: TRBJ2-7; d_call: TRBD1; v_call: TRBV5-1; clone_size: -
cdr3_nt: TGTGCCAGCAGTGAAGTGGCCCTTGGCAATCAGCCCCAGCATTTT; cdr3_aa: CASSEVALGNQPQHF; j_call: TRBJ1-5; d_call: -; v_call: TRBV6-1; clone_size: few
cdr3_nt: TGTGCCATCAGTGACCCACTTTACGAGCAGTACTTC; cdr3_aa: CAISDPLYEQYF; j_call: TRBJ2-7; d_call: -; v_call: TRBV10-3; clone_size: -
cdr3_nt: TGTGCCAGCTCACCCAGGGACGTCGGCGCTGAAGCTTTCTTT; cdr3_aa: CASSPRDVGAEAFF; j_call: TRBJ1-1; d_call: -; v_call: TRBV18; clone_size: few